These 13 T cell receptor beta chains were sequenced from one sample in a study of blood T cell repertoires in COVID-19. The data were produced by immunoSEQ multiplex PCR, yet TCRdb's version contains in-frame clones alone and is incomplete. In the table there are about 67,000 clones, 60% to 80% of which are singletons. Sequenced sample: peripheral blood. Source of these receptors: an older woman with acute or convalescent COVID-19.

The chain employs TRBV3-1 (or the pseudogene TRBV3-2) and TRBJ1-3, with D perhaps TRBD1 (5 bases). Germline lookup yields CDR1 LGHDT and CDR2 YNNKEL (reference sequence). Trimming removed 4 bases at V and 0 bases at J, with 13 bases between. This CDR3 has 16 residues. The CDR3 coding sequence is TGTGCCAGCAGCCGTTTCTCAGGGTCCTCTGGAAACACCATATATTTT. This encodes CASSRFSGSSGNTIYF.

This rearrangement joins TRBV4-2 to TRBJ2-5; D is possibly TRBD2 (6 bases). V lost 0 bases and J 5 bases, leaving 19 bases between the germline ends. Germline CDR1 is LGHNA and CDR2 is YNFKEQ. CDR3 size: 17 residues. The CDR3 sequence is CASSQERDGRGMETQYF. The CDR3, as DNA: TGTGCCAGCAGCCAAGAAAGGGATGGACGGGGGATGGAGACCCAGTACTTC.

The chain links TRBV11-1 to TRBJ1-1, with D tentatively TRBD1 (6 bases). Germline CDR1 and CDR2: SGHAT and FQDESV (reference sequence). CDR3 size: 15 residues. V was cut by 6 bases and J by 1 base, with 15 bases left in between. The CDR3 sequence: CASRTLDSPNTEAFF. Written as DNA, the CDR3 is TGTGCCAGCAGGACTCTGGACAGCCCGAACACTGAAGCTTTCTTT.

The rearrangement links TRBV28 to TRBJ1-6; no reliable D call. The V end was cut by 6 bases, the J end by 9 bases, with 15 bases between. CDR1 is MDHEN and CDR2 is SYDVKM in the germline V gene. The CDR3 length is 14 residues. The DNA of the CDR3 is TGTGCCAGCAGCCCCGGCGGGGATGTTTCACCCCTCCACTTT. It codes for CASSPGGDVSPLHF.

This clone was detected only a few times. The chain recombines TRBV5-1 with TRBJ2-2, with 8 bases matching TRBD1. The germline CDR1 and CDR2 sequences are SGHRS and YFSETQ. V gave up 4 bases and J gave up 0 bases; unmatched junction bases: 5. The CDR3 is 16 amino acids. The CDR3 DNA reads TGCGCCAGCAGCCGCCGGACAGGGACGAACACCGGGGAGCTGTTTTTT. Its translation: CASSRRTGTNTGELFF.

The chain is built from TRBV2 and TRBJ2-2; D is possibly TRBD1 (6 bases). Trimming cost V 6 bases and J 3 bases, with 14 bases left between them. The CDR3 consists of 15 residues. Per the germline V gene, CDR1 is SNHLY and CDR2 is FYNNEI. This CDR3 is CASRGRDTDTGELFF. In nucleotides, the CDR3 is TGTGCCAGCAGGGGCCGGGACACGGACACCGGGGAGCTGTTTTTT.

The chain uses TRBV7-9 and TRBJ1-1, with D possibly matching TRBD1 (6 bases). The V end was cut by 5 bases, the J end by 4 bases, with 20 bases between. Per germline, CDR1 SEHNR and CDR2 FQNEAQ (reference sequence). CDR3 length: 16 amino acids. The CDR3 bases are TGTGCCAGCAGCCCCGACCACTCTGGGGGGGCCACTGAAGCTTTCTTT. It encodes CASSPDHSGGATEAFF.

J is TRBJ1-2 and V is TRBV4-1; 9 nucleotides align to TRBD1. Germline CDR1 is MGHRA and CDR2 is YSYEKL. Unmatched junction bases numbered 10, after V lost 0 bases and J lost 5 bases. This CDR3 is built from 17 residues. CDR3 DNA: TGCGCCAGCAGCCAAGATTGGGCCGGGACAGGGAATTATGGCTACACCTTC. Protein product: CASSQDWAGTGNYGYTF.

The V gene is TRBV5-4, the J gene TRBJ2-3; TRBD2 matches at 8 bases. V lost 4 bases to trimming and J lost 5 bases; unmatched junction nucleotides: 6. The CDR3 runs to 14 residues. Germline-derived CDR1 and CDR2 are SGHNT and YYREEE (reference sequence). The CDR3 loop reads CASSPSGLVDTQYF. In DNA, the CDR3 is TGTGCCAGCAGCCCTAGCGGGTTAGTAGATACGCAGTATTTT.

Only a few counts were recorded for this clone. The chain has TRBV5-6 and TRBJ1-5; no firm D call. The CDR3 runs 13 residues. Looked up from germline, CDR1 is SGHDT and CDR2 is YYEEEE. With 0 bases removed from V and 5 bases from J, the gap between germline ends came to 6 bases. CDR3 nucleotide sequence: TGTGCCAGCAGCTTGGGAGGAGATCAGCCCCAGCATTTT. Its protein product is CASSLGGDQPQHF.

CDR3 in amino acids: CASSLTWGGTEAFF. CDR3 in DNA: TGTGCCAGCAGCTTAACGTGGGGGGGCACTGAAGCTTTCTTT. The chain employs TRBV5-4 and TRBJ1-1; tentative D call: TRBD1 (5 bases). There are 14 residues in the CDR3. The V end was cut by 2 bases, the J end by 4 bases, with 12 bases between. CDR1 and CDR2 (germline): SGHNT, YYREEE (reference sequence).

The V gene is TRBV27, the J gene TRBJ1-1; TRBD1 aligns across 7 bases. The CDR3 is made up of 13 amino acids. Trimming removed 4 bases from V and 8 bases from J; junction bases left unmatched: 7. Germline V CDR1 and CDR2: MNHEY, SMNVEV (reference sequence). CDR3 bases: TGTGCCAGCAGTTCCGGGACAGACCACGAAGCTTTCTTT. This encodes CASSSGTDHEAFF.

There are a few counts of this clone. J is TRBJ1-4 and V is TRBV11-1; 9 positions match TRBD1. Germline assignment: CDR1 SGHAT and CDR2 FQDESV (reference sequence). CDR3 size: 16 residues. V lost 5 bases and J lost 5; bases outside the gene matches: 9. DNA of the CDR3: TGTGCCAGCAGCCGTTCGCCACAGGGGGCAAATGAAAAACTGTTTTTT. Translation: CASSRSPQGANEKLFF.